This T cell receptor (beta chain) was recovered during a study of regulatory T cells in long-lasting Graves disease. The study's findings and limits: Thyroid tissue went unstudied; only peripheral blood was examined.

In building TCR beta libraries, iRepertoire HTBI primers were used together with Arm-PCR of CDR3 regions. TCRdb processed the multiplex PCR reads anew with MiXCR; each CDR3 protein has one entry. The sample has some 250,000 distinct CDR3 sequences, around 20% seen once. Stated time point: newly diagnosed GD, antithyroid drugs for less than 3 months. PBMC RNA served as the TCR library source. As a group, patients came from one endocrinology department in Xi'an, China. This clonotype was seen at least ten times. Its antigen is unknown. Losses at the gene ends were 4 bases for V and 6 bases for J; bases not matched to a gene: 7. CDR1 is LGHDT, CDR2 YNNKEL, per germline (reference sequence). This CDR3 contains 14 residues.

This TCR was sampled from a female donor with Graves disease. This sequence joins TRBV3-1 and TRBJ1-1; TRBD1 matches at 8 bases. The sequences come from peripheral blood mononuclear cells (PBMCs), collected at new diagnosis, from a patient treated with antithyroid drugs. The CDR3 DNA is TGTGCCAGCAGCCCCGCGGTACAGGGGGCTGAAGCTTTCTTT. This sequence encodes CASSPAVQGAEAFF.